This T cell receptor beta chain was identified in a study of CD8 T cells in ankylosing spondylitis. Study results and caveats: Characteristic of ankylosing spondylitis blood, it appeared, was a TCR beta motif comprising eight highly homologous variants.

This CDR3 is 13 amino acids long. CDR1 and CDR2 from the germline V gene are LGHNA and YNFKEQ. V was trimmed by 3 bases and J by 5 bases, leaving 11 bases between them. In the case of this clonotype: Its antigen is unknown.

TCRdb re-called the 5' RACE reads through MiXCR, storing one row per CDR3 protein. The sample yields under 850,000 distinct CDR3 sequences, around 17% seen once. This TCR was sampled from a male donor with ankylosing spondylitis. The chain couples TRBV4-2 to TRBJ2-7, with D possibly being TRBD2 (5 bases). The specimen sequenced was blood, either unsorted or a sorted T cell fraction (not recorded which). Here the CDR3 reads CASSHFVGNEQYF. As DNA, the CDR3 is TGTGCCAGCAGCCATTTTGTCGGGAACGAGCAGTACTTC.